Following are 2 T cell receptor beta chains from one sample sequenced in a study of technical replicates of blood from a handful of donors. Clones were sequenced by immunoSEQ multiplex PCR, and TCRdb holds only the in-frame ones, with some missing. This sample has 60,000 to 80,000 clones, with just under 90% found just once. The sequenced sample was PBMCs. The receptors shown here come from a human donor in good health. Some clones in this sample may be carry-over from other donors' samples.

The chain combines TRBV7-9 with TRBJ2-2, with D possibly matching TRBD2 (5 bases). Germline V gives CDR1 SEHNR, CDR2 FQNEAQ (reference sequence). This CDR3 is built from 16 residues. V shed 5 bases and J shed 6 bases, with 19 bases lying between them. The CDR3: CASSQLPLRTPGELFF. DNA for the CDR3: TGTGCCAGCAGCCAATTACCGCTACGGACTCCCGGGGAGCTGTTTTTT.

V and J are TRBV27 and TRBJ1-1, with 7 bases identical to TRBD1. Germline assignment: CDR1 MNHEY and CDR2 SMNVEV (reference sequence). The length of the CDR3 is 14 residues. V gave up 7 bases and J gave up 1 base; unmatched junction bases: 6. The CDR3 reads CASTDRGRNTEAFF. The CDR3 region has the DNA TGTGCCAGCACCGATAGGGGGCGGAACACTGAAGCTTTCTTT.